A selection of T cell receptor beta chains follows, all from one sample in a study of a mutant IDH1 vaccine in newly diagnosed glioma. Assay used: immunoSEQ multiplex PCR; TCRdb lists only in-frame clones, some missing. This sample has around 42,000 clones; approximately 83% occur once, and the top ten carry about 1.5%. No antigens are known for them. The starting material was PBMCs, obtained from a glioma patient whose treatment included an IDH1 peptide vaccine. The origin of the receptors is a man in his forties with glioma. The CDR3 runs from the conserved cysteine through the conserved F or W. D genes are given only for firm matches. Expanded clones get a size class; other rows say once, few or many, or leave the size out.

CASSLTRDQPQHF TGTGCCAGCAGCTTAACCCGGGATCAGCCCCAGCATTTT NA TRBJ1-5 TRBV13 13 NA
CASSTLAGDNNEQFF TGTGCCAGCAGTACCCTAGCGGGAGATAACAATGAGCAGTTCTTC few TRBJ2-1 TRBV6-4 15 TRBD2
CASSRLAGLTPNSGANVLTF TGTGCCAGCAGCCGACTAGCGGGACTTACACCGAACTCTGGGGCCAACGTCCTGACTTTC NA TRBJ2-6 TRBV14 20 TRBD2
CARIPPGPDDGELFF TGTGCCAGGATACCTCCCGGGCCCGATGACGGGGAGCTGTTTTTT NA TRBJ2-2 TRBV27 15 NA
CASSEAAGGQFF TGTGCCAGCAGTGAAGCGGCCGGGGGTCAGTTTTTT NA TRBJ1-4 TRBV6-1 12 NA
CASSWAQGGANVLTF TGTGCCAGCAGTTGGGCGCAGGGGGGGGCCAACGTCCTGACTTTC NA TRBJ2-6 TRBV27 15 NA
CASSLFHQPQHF TGTGCCAGCAGTTTATTCCATCAGCCCCAGCATTTT NA TRBJ1-5 TRBV27 12 NA
CASRSSGNSYEQYF TGTGCCAGCAGAAGTAGCGGGAACTCCTACGAGCAGTACTTC NA TRBJ2-7 TRBV7-9 14 TRBD2
CASLPSVRTGELFF TGTGCCAGCCTTCCTAGCGTACGAACCGGGGAGCTGTTTTTT NA TRBJ2-2 TRBV7-2 14 NA
CASNLDRNSNQPQHF TGTGCCAGTAATCTAGACAGGAATAGCAATCAGCCCCAGCATTTT NA TRBJ1-5 TRBV19 15 NA
CASSPGQGGIKIGYTF TGTGCCAGCTCACCCGGACAGGGCGGAATAAAGATTGGCTACACCTTC NA TRBJ1-2 TRBV18 16 TRBD1
CASSLEDPSYNEQFF TGCGCCAGCAGCTTGGAGGACCCCTCCTACAATGAGCAGTTCTTC NA TRBJ2-1 TRBV5-1 15 NA
CASISGGNTEAFF TGTGCCAGCATTTCCGGTGGAAACACTGAAGCTTTCTTT NA TRBJ1-1 TRBV5-6 13 NA
CASSYAQGQGLGKLFF TGCGCCAGCAGCTATGCCCAGGGACAGGGTTTAGGAAAACTGTTTTTT NA TRBJ1-4 TRBV5-1 16 TRBD1
CASSLGGSNTEAFF TGCGCCAGCAGCTTGGGGGGGTCCAACACTGAAGCTTTCTTT NA TRBJ1-1 TRBV5-1 14 NA
CASSWGGAMNTEAFF TGTGCCAGCAGCTGGGGGGGGGCTATGAACACTGAAGCTTTCTTT NA TRBJ1-1 TRBV7-2 15 NA
CASSLAPTDTQYF TGCGCCAGCAGCTTGGCCCCGACGGATACGCAGTATTTT NA TRBJ2-3 TRBV5-1 13 NA
CATSMGGNQPQHF TGTGCCACCTCGATGGGGGGCAATCAGCCCCAGCATTTT NA TRBJ1-5 TRBV27 13 NA
CASSHRTSGNNEQFF TGTGCCAGCAGCCACCGGACTAGCGGAAACAATGAGCAGTTCTTC NA TRBJ2-1 TRBV11-1 15 TRBD2
CASSVAGLAGRTDTQYF TGTGCCAGCAGCGTAGCGGGACTAGCGGGGCGCACAGATACGCAGTATTTT NA TRBJ2-3 TRBV9 17 TRBD2
CASSRDRGSYEQYF TGTGCCAGCAGTAGGGACAGGGGGAGCTACGAGCAGTACTTC NA TRBJ2-7 TRBV6-5 14 TRBD1
CASRGLAGGLAKNIQYF TGTGCCAGTAGAGGACTAGCGGGAGGGTTAGCCAAAAACATTCAGTACTTC NA TRBJ2-4 TRBV19 17 TRBD2
CASSDVAGANVLTF TGTGCCAGCAGTGACGTTGCTGGGGCCAACGTCCTGACTTTC NA TRBJ2-6 TRBV6-4 14 NA
CASSVLGNTEAFF TGTGCCAGCAGCGTGCTGGGGAACACTGAAGCTTTCTTT NA TRBJ1-1 TRBV7-2 13 NA
CASSHQPGTSGRNEQFF TGTGCCAGTAGCCATCAACCCGGGACTAGCGGGAGAAATGAGCAGTTCTTC NA TRBJ2-1 TRBV19 17 TRBD2
CASSSSSGNTIYF TGTGCCAGCAGCTCCTCCTCTGGAAACACCATATATTTT NA TRBJ1-3 TRBV7-9 13 NA
CASSLLSSYNEQFF TGTGCCAGCAGTCTCCTGAGCTCCTACAATGAGCAGTTCTTC NA TRBJ2-1 TRBV11-1 14 NA
CSVGDYEQYF TGCAGCGTTGGGGACTACGAGCAGTACTTC NA TRBJ2-7 TRBV29-1 10 NA
CASSLRTANTGELFF TGTGCCAGCAGCTTAAGAACAGCCAACACCGGGGAGCTGTTTTTT NA TRBJ2-2 TRBV5-8 15 NA
CASSFTGGEQYF TGTGCCAGCAGCTTTACAGGAGGCGAGCAGTACTTC NA TRBJ2-7 TRBV7-9 12 NA
CASSKALRVTLSYNEQFF TGTGCCAGCAGCAAAGCGCTTAGGGTAACGCTCTCCTACAATGAGCAGTTCTTC NA TRBJ2-1 TRBV21-1 18 NA
CSVQGVRYEQYF TGCAGCGTCCAGGGGGTAAGGTACGAGCAGTACTTC NA TRBJ2-7 TRBV29-1 12 TRBD1
CATSRPDPGLAFF TGTGCCACCAGCAGACCGGACCCGGGGTTGGCTTTCTTT NA TRBJ1-1 TRBV15 13 NA